Sequencing of this TCR beta chain was carried out in a study of breast tumors, draining lymph nodes, adjacent tissues. TCRdb re-analysed the multiplex PCR reads in MiXCR, keeping a single row per CDR3 protein. In the table there are approximately 250,000 distinct CDR3 sequences, under 40% of which are singletons. CDR3 length: 14 residues. The germline V and J ends were trimmed by 6 bases and 4 bases, with 18 bases remaining between them. Per the germline V gene, CDR1 is DFQATT and CDR2 is SNEGSKA (reference sequence). On this clonotype: Antigen unknown.

Whole-study results and caveats: Tumors had less TCR diversity than lymph nodes, more than nontumor tissue.

The lymph nodes were axillary draining lymph nodes from breast cancer patients. This sequence was found in a female donor with breast cancer. Some clones in this sample may be carry-over from other donors' samples. Sequenced sample: axillary lymph node tissue. The gene calls are TRBV20-1 and TRBJ2-5; the D gene is possibly TRBD1 (6 bases). In DNA form, the CDR3 reads TGCAGTGCGACTCCGACAGGCACAAGAGAGACCCAGTACTTC. It is translated as CSATPTGTRETQYF.